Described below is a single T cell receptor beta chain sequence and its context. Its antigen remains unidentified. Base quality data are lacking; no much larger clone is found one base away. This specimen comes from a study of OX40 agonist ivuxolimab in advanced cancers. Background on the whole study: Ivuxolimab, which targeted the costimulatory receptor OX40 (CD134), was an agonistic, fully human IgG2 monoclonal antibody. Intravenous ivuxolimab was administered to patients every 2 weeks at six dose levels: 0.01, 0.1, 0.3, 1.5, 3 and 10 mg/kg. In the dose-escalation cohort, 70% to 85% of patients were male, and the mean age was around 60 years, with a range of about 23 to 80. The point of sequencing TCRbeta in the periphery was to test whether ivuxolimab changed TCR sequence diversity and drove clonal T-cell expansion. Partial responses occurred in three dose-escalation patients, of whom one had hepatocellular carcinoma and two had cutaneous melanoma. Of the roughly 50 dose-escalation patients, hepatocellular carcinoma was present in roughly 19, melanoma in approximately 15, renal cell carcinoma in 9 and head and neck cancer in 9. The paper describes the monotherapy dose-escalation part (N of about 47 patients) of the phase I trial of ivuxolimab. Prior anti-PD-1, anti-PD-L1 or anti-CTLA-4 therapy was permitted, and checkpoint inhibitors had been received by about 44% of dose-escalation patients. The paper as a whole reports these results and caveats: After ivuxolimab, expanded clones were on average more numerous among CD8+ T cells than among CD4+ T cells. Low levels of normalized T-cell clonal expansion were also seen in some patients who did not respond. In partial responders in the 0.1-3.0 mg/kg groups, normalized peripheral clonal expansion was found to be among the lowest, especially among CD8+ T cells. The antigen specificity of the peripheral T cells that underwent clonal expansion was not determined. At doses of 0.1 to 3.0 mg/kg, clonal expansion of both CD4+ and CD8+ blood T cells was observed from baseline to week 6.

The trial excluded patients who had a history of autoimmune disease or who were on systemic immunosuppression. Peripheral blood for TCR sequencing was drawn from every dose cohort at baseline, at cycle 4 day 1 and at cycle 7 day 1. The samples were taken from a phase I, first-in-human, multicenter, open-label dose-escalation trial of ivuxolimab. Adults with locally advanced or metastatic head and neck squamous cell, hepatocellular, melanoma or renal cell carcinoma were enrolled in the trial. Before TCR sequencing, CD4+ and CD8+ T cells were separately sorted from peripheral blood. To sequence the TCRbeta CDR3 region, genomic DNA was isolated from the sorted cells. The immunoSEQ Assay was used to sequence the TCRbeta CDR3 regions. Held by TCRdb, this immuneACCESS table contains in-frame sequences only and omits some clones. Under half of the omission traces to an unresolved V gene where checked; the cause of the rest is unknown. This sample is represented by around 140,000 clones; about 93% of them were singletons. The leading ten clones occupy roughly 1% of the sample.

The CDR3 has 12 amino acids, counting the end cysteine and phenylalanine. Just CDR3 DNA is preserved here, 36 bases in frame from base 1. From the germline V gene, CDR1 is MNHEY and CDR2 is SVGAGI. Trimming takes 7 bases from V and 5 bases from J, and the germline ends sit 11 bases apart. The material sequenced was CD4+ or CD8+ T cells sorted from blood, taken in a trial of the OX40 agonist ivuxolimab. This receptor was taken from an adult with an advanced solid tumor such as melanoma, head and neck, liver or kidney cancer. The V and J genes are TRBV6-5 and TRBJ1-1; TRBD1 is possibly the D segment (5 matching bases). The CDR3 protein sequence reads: CASNPAGTEAFF. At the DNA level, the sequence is TGTGCCAGCAATCCGGCAGGGACTGAAGCTTTCTTT.